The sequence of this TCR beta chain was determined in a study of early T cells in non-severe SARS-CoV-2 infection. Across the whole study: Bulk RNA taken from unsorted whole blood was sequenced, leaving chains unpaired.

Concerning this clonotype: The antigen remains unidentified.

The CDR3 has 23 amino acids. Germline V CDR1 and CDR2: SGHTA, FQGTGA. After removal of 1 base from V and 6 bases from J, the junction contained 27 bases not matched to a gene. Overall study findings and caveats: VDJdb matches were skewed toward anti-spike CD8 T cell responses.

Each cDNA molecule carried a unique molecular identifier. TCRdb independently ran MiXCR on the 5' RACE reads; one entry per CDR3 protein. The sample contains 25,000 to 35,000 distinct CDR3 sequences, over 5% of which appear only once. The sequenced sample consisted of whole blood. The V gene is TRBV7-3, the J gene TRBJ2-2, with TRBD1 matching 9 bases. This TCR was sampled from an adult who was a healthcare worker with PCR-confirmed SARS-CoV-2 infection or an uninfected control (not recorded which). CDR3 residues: CASSLIRDFPSGTGLVSAGELFF. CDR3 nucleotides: TGTGCCAGCAGCTTAATCCGCGATTTCCCCTCCGGGACAGGGCTAGTCTCGGCCGGGGAGCTGTTTTTT.